The 31 T cell receptor beta chains given below trace back to one sample, sequenced in a study of CD8 T cells in ankylosing spondylitis. Broader study findings: A motif of fewer than ten highly homologous TCR beta variants was seen as apparently characteristic of ankylosing spondylitis blood.

TCRdb processed the 5' RACE reads anew with MiXCR; each CDR3 protein has one entry. This table holds some 840,000 distinct CDR3 sequences, about 10% found once. Their recognized antigens are unknown. Sequencing was performed on blood, either unsorted or a sorted T cell fraction (not recorded which). These receptors originate from a male donor with ankylosing spondylitis.

This clonotype was found once. The rearrangement joins TRBV2 to TRBJ1-1; D gene unclear. Germline V CDR1 and CDR2: SNHLY, FYNNEI. The CDR3 runs to 12 residues. V was cut by 4 bases and J by 3 bases, with 6 bases left in between. CDR3 DNA: TGTGCCAGCAGTGTGAGGTACACTGAAGCTTTCTTT. This gives the protein CASSVRYTEAFF.

The rearrangement uses TRBV12-3 or TRBV12-4 and TRBJ2-2, with 7 bases matching TRBD1. This CDR3 is built from 15 residues. The V gene end was trimmed by 1 base and the J gene end by 3 bases; junction bases not matched to a gene: 2. This CDR3 reads CASSLGRGYTGELFF. The CDR3 DNA reads TGTGCCAGCAGTTTAGGCAGGGGGTACACCGGGGAGCTGTTTTTT.

This clonotype came up many times. This chain connects TRBV20-1 to TRBJ2-1; 7 bases are a match to TRBD2. CDR3 length: 18 residues. V was pared by 0 bases and J by 4 bases, with 15 bases of the junction left unmatched. Germline values: CDR1 DFQATT, CDR2 SNEGSKA (reference sequence). The CDR3 DNA sequence: TGCAGTGCTAGAGATCAGGGAAGAGCGGGAAAGCGGTACAATGAGCAGTTCTTC. This gives the protein CSARDQGRAGKRYNEQFF.

This clonotype was seen a few times. This chain uses TRBV11-3 with TRBJ2-7, with 8 bases lining up with TRBD1. J lost 6 bases, V lost 5 bases, and 6 bases had no gene match. Germline V gene data show CDR1 as SGHNT and CDR2 as YENEEA. The CDR3 contains 13 residues. The CDR3 loop reads CASSGRTGSEQYF. In DNA, the CDR3 is TGTGCCAGCAGCGGACGGACAGGGAGCGAGCAGTACTTC.

This clonotype showed up just a few times. The V gene is TRBV12-3 or TRBV12-4, the J gene TRBJ1-2, with D unresolved. V was cut by 7 bases and J by 6 bases, with 15 bases left in between. This CDR3 region has 13 residues. The CDR3 loop is CASTPGLGHGYTF. In nucleotides, the CDR3 is TGTGCCAGCACCCCAGGACTAGGGCATGGCTACACCTTC.

This clonotype was seen repeatedly, ten times or more. The rearrangement joins TRBV7-2 to TRBJ2-1, with 15 positions matching TRBD2. The CDR3 loop spans 16 amino acids. Germline lookup yields CDR1 SGHTA and CDR2 FQGNSA. With 5 bases clipped from V and 14 bases from J, the junction kept 13 bases outside the gene matches. For the CDR3, the DNA is TGTGCCAGCAGCCTCACAAAAGGACTAGCGGGGGGGAGCAAGTTCTTC. This sequence encodes CASSLTKGLAGGSKFF.

This clonotype was found many times. The chain couples TRBV6-2 or TRBV6-3 to TRBJ2-1, with 7 bases identical to TRBD1. The V segment lost 5 bases and the J segment 3 bases; nucleotides outside the gene matches: 10. The germline V gene has CDR1 MNHEY and CDR2 SVGEGT. This CDR3 has 16 residues. The CDR3 sequence is CASSLRQGQGYNEQFF. DNA for the CDR3: TGTGCCAGCAGTCTCAGACAGGGTCAGGGCTACAATGAGCAGTTCTTC.

This clonotype has more than one count but fewer than ten. The gene calls are TRBV19 and TRBJ2-1; maybe TRBD1 (5 bases). Trimming stripped 2 bases from V and 4 bases from J, with 6 bases between. Germline CDR1 and CDR2: LNHDA and SQIVND (reference sequence). The CDR3 is made up of 13 amino acids. The CDR3 protein is CASSISGYNEQFF. For the CDR3, the DNA is TGTGCCAGTAGTATATCAGGGTACAATGAGCAGTTCTTC.

The chain carries TRBV15 and TRBJ1-4; D remains unclear. The CDR3 covers 15 residues. V was cut by 3 bases and J by 3 bases, with 11 bases left in between. Germline loops: CDR1 LNHNV, CDR2 YYDKDF (reference sequence). As DNA, the CDR3 is TGTGCCACCAGCAGTTACGGGTTTGCTAATGAAAAACTGTTTTTT. Translating it yields CATSSYGFANEKLFF.

This chain links TRBV5-6 with TRBJ2-5; 8 nucleotides line up with TRBD1. J lost 2 bases, V lost 0 bases, and 9 bases had no gene match. Germline V gene lookup returns CDR1 SGHDT and CDR2 YYEEEE. The CDR3 contains 17 residues. The CDR3 protein is CASSLALGTGLQETQYF. Written as DNA, the CDR3 is TGTGCCAGCAGCTTGGCGTTGGGGACAGGACTGCAAGAGACCCAGTACTTC.

In its sample, this clonotype was seen many times. This sequence joins TRBV20-1 and TRBJ1-6, with D tentatively TRBD1 (5 bases). Germline assignment: CDR1 DFQATT and CDR2 SNEGSKA (reference sequence). The CDR3 is made up of 12 amino acids. Between the trimmed V and J ends, which lost 3 bases and 10 bases, there was a span of 10 bases. CDR3 amino acids: CSASRVGSPLHF. DNA of the CDR3: TGCAGTGCTAGCAGGGTTGGCTCACCCCTCCACTTT.

This clonotype appeared a few times. The rearrangement links TRBV20-1 to TRBJ1-6; 11 nucleotides match TRBD1. The junction had 2 bases not matched to a gene; V was cut back by 1 base and J by 0 bases. Germline V lookup: CDR1 DFQATT, CDR2 SNEGSKA (reference sequence). This CDR3 contains 17 residues. Here the CDR3 reads CSARGGQGASYNSPLHF. CDR3 DNA sequence: TGCAGTGCTAGAGGTGGACAGGGGGCCTCCTATAATTCACCCCTCCACTTT.

The chain links TRBV2 to TRBJ1-6; D unclear. The CDR3 is 14 residues long. Per germline, CDR1 SNHLY and CDR2 FYNNEI. Trimming removed 4 bases at V and 7 bases at J, with 11 bases between. The DNA of the CDR3 is TGTGCCAGCAGTGTTCAGGTGCGGAATTCACCCCTCCACTTT. As protein: CASSVQVRNSPLHF.

V is TRBV27 and J is TRBJ2-1; 8 nucleotides agree with TRBD2. Germline values: CDR1 MNHEY, CDR2 SMNVEV (reference sequence). The CDR3 contains 18 residues. The ends lost 4 bases at V and 3 bases at J; junction bases unmatched: 14. CDR3 protein: CASSSPTGTSGIYNEQFF. The CDR3 DNA sequence: TGTGCCAGCAGTTCCCCAACCGGGACTAGTGGGATCTACAATGAGCAGTTCTTC.

The genes are TRBV7-2 and TRBJ2-1, with D hard to call. V was shortened by 6 bases and J by 8 bases, with 14 bases between the two germline ends. The CDR3 is 13 residues long. Per the germline V gene, CDR1 is SGHTA and CDR2 is FQGNSA. The CDR3 here is CASRETVQHEQFF. DNA for the CDR3: TGTGCCAGCAGGGAAACGGTCCAGCATGAGCAGTTCTTC.

The chain's CDR3 is CSLTPRVFYEQYF. DNA for the CDR3: TGCAGTCTAACCCCAAGAGTATTCTACGAGCAGTACTTC. This sequence joins TRBV20-1 and TRBJ2-7; D ambiguous. CDR1 is DFQATT, CDR2 SNEGSKA, per germline (reference sequence). V lost 8 bases, J lost 3 bases, and 17 bases lay in between. CDR3 size: 13 residues.

The rearrangement uses TRBV15 and TRBJ1-4; D uncertain. Germline V CDR1 and CDR2: LNHNV, YYDKDF (reference sequence). V lost 6 bases and J 5 bases, leaving 10 bases between the germline ends. The CDR3 spans 13 residues. CDR3 protein: CATRGGPNEKLFF. The CDR3 nucleotides read TGTGCCACCAGGGGTGGGCCAAATGAAAAACTGTTTTTT.

This clonotype was seen more than once but under ten times. The genes are TRBV19 and TRBJ2-2; 8 nucleotides line up with TRBD1. The J segment lost 8 bases and the V segment lost 3 bases, leaving 8 bases of the junction unmatched. Looked up from germline, CDR1 is LNHDA and CDR2 is SQIVND (reference sequence). The CDR3 runs 15 residues. Here the CDR3 reads CASSMVDRDGGELFF. Here the CDR3 DNA reads TGTGCCAGTAGTATGGTGGACAGGGATGGGGGGGAGCTGTTTTTT.

CDR3 in DNA: TGTGCCACCAGCCCCGTAACAGGGGCCTTGGAAGAGACCCAGTACTTC. Its protein product is CATSPVTGALEETQYF. This sequence joins TRBV25-1 and TRBJ2-5, with 7 bases fitting TRBD1. The germline V gene encodes CDR1 MGHDK and CDR2 SYGVNS. The CDR3 length is 16 residues. J was trimmed by 3 bases and V by 10 bases; bases with no gene match: 17. The complete variable domain, with remaining parts taken from reference TRBV25-1 and TRBJ2-5, reads EADIYQTPRYLVIGTGKKITLECSQTMGHDKMYWYQQDPGMELHLIHYSYGVNSTEKGDLSSESTVSRIRTEHFPLTLESARPSHTSQYLCATSPVTGALEETQYFGPGTRLLVL.

There are a few counts of this clonotype. The chain carries TRBV20-1 and TRBJ2-1, with 9 bases matching TRBD1. V shed 5 bases, J shed 8 bases, and the junction held 13 bases outside the gene matches. The germline gives CDR1 DFQATT, CDR2 SNEGSKA (reference sequence). The CDR3 is 15 residues long. CDR3 in amino acids: CSAEHFGGDRDEQFF. CDR3 DNA: TGCAGTGCTGAACACTTTGGGGGGGACAGGGATGAGCAGTTCTTC.

This clonotype has more than one count but fewer than ten. The chain is built from TRBV7-2 and TRBJ2-7; TRBD1 matches at 11 bases. V was pared by 3 bases and J by 9 bases, with 10 bases of the junction left unmatched. The CDR3 length is 15 residues. Germline assignment: CDR1 SGHTA and CDR2 FQGNSA. CDR3: CASSLGGQGATVQYF. The CDR3 bases are TGTGCCAGCAGCTTGGGAGGACAGGGGGCTACGGTGCAGTACTTC. Complete variable domain (other parts from reference TRBV7-2 and TRBJ2-7): GAGVSQSPSNKVTEKGKDVELRCDPISGHTALYWYRQSLGQGLEFLIYFQGNSAPDKSGLPSDRFSAERTGGSVSTLTIQRTQQEDSAVYLCASSLGGQGATVQYFGPGTRLTVT.

In its sample, this clonotype was seen a few times. This sequence joins TRBV20-1 and TRBJ2-7, with D unclear. The CDR3 runs to 15 residues. V was pared by 3 bases and J by 0 bases, with 15 bases between. Per germline, CDR1 DFQATT and CDR2 SNEGSKA (reference sequence). The CDR3: CSASPRRRNSYEQYF. DNA for the CDR3: TGCAGTGCTAGTCCCCGGCGGCGAAACTCCTACGAGCAGTACTTC.

This clonotype was seen many times. This CDR3 is CASSVMPSYEQYF. The CDR3, as DNA: TGTGCCAGCAGCGTAATGCCCTCGTACGAGCAGTACTTC. The chain joins TRBV9 to TRBJ2-7; D unresolved. This CDR3 contains 13 residues. V dropped 1 base and J dropped 4 bases, with 9 bases sitting between them. Looked up from germline, CDR1 is SGDLS and CDR2 is YYNGEE. The variable domain in full, with the rest retrieved from reference TRBV9 and TRBJ2-7, is DSGVTQTPKHLITATGQRVTLRCSPRSGDLSVYWYQQSLDQGLQFLIQYYNGEERAKGNILERFSAQQFPDLHSELNLSSLELGDSALYFCASSVMPSYEQYFGPGTRLTVT.

This clonotype has at least ten counts. This rearrangement joins TRBV12-3 or TRBV12-4 to TRBJ1-1; D may be TRBD1 (5 bases). This CDR3 spans 13 amino acids. Between the trimmed V and J ends, which lost 8 bases and 6 bases, there was a span of 16 bases. The CDR3 spells CASHGVGRAEAFF. Here the CDR3 DNA reads TGTGCCAGCCATGGTGTGGGGCGGGCTGAAGCTTTCTTT.

This clonotype has more than one count but fewer than ten. V and J are TRBV10-3 and TRBJ1-1, with 8 bases lining up with TRBD1. The CDR3 spans 13 residues. V lost 2 bases and J lost 6; bases outside the gene matches: 2. Germline V CDR1 and CDR2: ENHRY, SYGVKD. Written as DNA, the CDR3 is TGTGCCATCAGTGAGGACAGGGGCGCTGAAGCTTTCTTT. As protein: CAISEDRGAEAFF.

The genes are TRBV6-2 or TRBV6-3 and TRBJ2-2, with D uncertain. The germline V and J ends were trimmed by 8 bases and 7 bases, with 14 bases remaining between them. CDR3 size: 13 residues. Per germline, CDR1 MNHEY and CDR2 SVGEGT. The CDR3, as DNA: TGTGCCAGCGGGAACCCTTGGGGCGGGGAGCTGTTTTTT. This codes for CASGNPWGGELFF.

The J gene is TRBJ2-5, the V gene TRBV12-3 or TRBV12-4, with 10 positions matching TRBD1. The CDR3 spans 16 residues. V was pared by 5 bases and J by 3 bases, with 9 bases of the junction left unmatched. CDR3 region: CASSLRSGTGEETQYF. As DNA, the CDR3 is TGTGCCAGCAGTCTCAGATCCGGGACAGGGGAAGAGACCCAGTACTTC.

In this sample, this clonotype turned up a few times. The chain uses TRBV21-1 and TRBJ1-2; no check of the table's D call, TRBD1, against the DNA was made. TRBV21-1 is an annotated pseudogene. The CDR3 consists of 15 residues. As DNA, the CDR3 is TGTGCCAGCAGCAAAGGAAAAGGGGTGAACTATGGCTACACCTTC. The encoded protein is CASSKGKGVNYGYTF.

The DNA of the CDR3 is TGTGCCAGCAGCGACGACAGGGGTGATGAGACCCAGTACTTC. It yields the protein CASSDDRGDETQYF. The chain links TRBV5-5 to TRBJ2-5; TRBD1 agrees at 8 bases. V was clipped by 4 bases and J by 5 bases; unmatched bases: 7. The CDR3 length is 14 residues. The V gene's germline CDR1 is SGHKS and CDR2 YYEKEE (reference sequence).

The CDR3 DNA sequence: TGCGCCAGCTTGAGGGAACCCCACCCAGAAAAACTGTTTTTT. Translating it yields CASLREPHPEKLFF. The gene calls are TRBV5-1 and TRBJ1-4; no clear D. The CDR3 runs 14 residues. Trimming shortened V by 7 bases and J by 8 bases, and 18 bases separated the two germline ends. Germline assignment: CDR1 SGHRS and CDR2 YFSETQ.

The chain combines TRBV3-1 with TRBJ2-6; D uncertain. CDR1 is LGHDT, CDR2 YNNKEL, per germline (reference sequence). This CDR3 comprises 14 residues. Trimming stripped 1 base from V and 3 bases from J, with 4 bases between. CDR3 nucleotides: TGTGCCAGCAGCCAAGGGGATGGGGCCAACGTCCTGACTTTC. Translating gives CASSQGDGANVLTF.